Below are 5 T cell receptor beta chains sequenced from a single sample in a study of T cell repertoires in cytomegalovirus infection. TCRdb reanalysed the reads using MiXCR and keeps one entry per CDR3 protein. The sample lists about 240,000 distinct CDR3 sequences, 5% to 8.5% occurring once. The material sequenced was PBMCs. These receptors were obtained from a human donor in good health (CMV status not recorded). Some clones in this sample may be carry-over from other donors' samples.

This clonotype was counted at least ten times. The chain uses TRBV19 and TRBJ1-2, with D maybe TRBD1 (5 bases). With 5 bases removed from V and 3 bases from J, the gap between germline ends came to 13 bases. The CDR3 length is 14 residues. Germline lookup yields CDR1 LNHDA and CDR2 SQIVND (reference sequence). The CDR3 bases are TGTGCCAGTAGTCCACTGAGGGGCCACTATGGCTACACCTTC. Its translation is CASSPLRGHYGYTF. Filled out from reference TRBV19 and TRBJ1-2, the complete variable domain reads DGGITQSPKYLFRKEGQNVTLSCEQNLNHDAMYWYRQDPGQGLRLIYYSQIVNDFQKGDIAEGYSVSREKKESFPLTVTSAQKNPTAFYLCASSPLRGHYGYTFGSGTRLTVV.

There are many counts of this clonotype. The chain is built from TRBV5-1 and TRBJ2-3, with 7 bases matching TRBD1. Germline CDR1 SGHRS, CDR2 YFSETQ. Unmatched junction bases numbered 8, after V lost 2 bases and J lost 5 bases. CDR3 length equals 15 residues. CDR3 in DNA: TGCGCCAGCAGCTTCACCGGGACAGCAGAAGATACGCAGTATTTT. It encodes CASSFTGTAEDTQYF. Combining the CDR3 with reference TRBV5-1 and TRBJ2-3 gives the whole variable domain KAGVTQTPRYLIKTRGQQVTLSCSPISGHRSVSWYQQTPGQGLQFLFEYFSETQRNKGNFPGRFSGRQFSNSRSEMNVSTLELGDSALYLCASSFTGTAEDTQYFGPGTRLTVL.

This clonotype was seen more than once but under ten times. CDR3 in DNA: TGTGCCTGGACAAATTTCAATGAGCAGTTCTTC. This gives the protein CAWTNFNEQFF. The chain employs TRBV30 and TRBJ2-1; D is undetermined. The CDR3 extends over 11 amino acids. The germline CDR1 and CDR2 sequences are GTSNPN and SVGIG (reference sequence). Trimming pared 4 bases from V and 6 bases from J, leaving 7 bases between.

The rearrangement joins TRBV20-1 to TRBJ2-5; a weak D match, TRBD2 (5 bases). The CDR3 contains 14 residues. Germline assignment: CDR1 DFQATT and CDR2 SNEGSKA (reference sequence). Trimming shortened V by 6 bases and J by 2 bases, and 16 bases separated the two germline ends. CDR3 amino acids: CSARSQRIQETQYF. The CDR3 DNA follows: TGCAGTGCCCGCTCCCAGCGGATACAAGAGACCCAGTACTTC.

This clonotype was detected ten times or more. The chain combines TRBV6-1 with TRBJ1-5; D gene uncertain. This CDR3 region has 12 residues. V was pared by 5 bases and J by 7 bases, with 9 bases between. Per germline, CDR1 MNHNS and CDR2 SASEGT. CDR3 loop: CASSRPRQPQHF. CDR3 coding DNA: TGTGCCAGCAGTCGCCCCCGCCAGCCCCAGCATTTT.